This TCR beta chain was found in a study of cytomegalovirus exposure and HLA in healthy donors. Overall study results and limits: Later analysis identified several of the most significant clusters that appeared linked to common viral pathogens.

With respect to this clone: The antigen is not known.

Amplification used 60 Vbeta primers and 13 Jbeta primers. The table came from immunoSEQ multiplex PCR; TCRdb's copy has only in-frame clones and leaves some out. The table includes around 67,000 clones, about two thirds detected once. This CDR3 contains 13 residues. From germline, CDR1 is KGHSH and CDR2 LQKENI. V was trimmed by 3 bases and J by 5 bases, leaving 10 bases between them. What was sequenced was PBMCs. The chain employs TRBV18 and TRBJ2-5, with D possibly matching TRBD2 (6 bases). This TCR came from a woman aged 25-40 years in good health and CMV-seronegative. The CDR3 DNA sequence: TGTGCCAGCTCACCCCGACTAGACGAGACCCAGTACTTC. Protein sequence: CASSPRLDETQYF.